The next 8 T cell receptor beta chains were all read from a single sample in a study of T cell responses to AZD1222 COVID-19 vaccine. The assay was immunoSEQ multiplex PCR, and TCRdb's table has in-frame clones only and misses some. The sample lists more than 150,000 clones; 92% were seen once. The sample here was peripheral blood, taken 28 days after the second AZD1222 dose. The receptors shown here come from an adult who received the AZD1222 COVID-19 vaccine.

The V call is TRBV5-1, the J call TRBJ1-1, with 7 nucleotides matching TRBD1. The V gene end was trimmed by 0 bases and the J gene end by 2 bases; junction bases not matched to a gene: 4. Germline CDR1 reads SGHRS; CDR2 reads YFSETQ. This CDR3 has 15 residues. The CDR3, as DNA: TGCGCCAGCAGCTTGGCCCAAGGGGGCAACACTGAAGCTTTCTTT. It is translated as CASSLAQGGNTEAFF.

The chain joins TRBV27 to TRBJ2-7; no firm D call. Per germline, CDR1 MNHEY and CDR2 SMNVEV (reference sequence). The length of the CDR3 is 13 residues. V was shortened by 5 bases and J by 1 base, with 9 bases between the two germline ends. For the CDR3, the DNA is TGTGCCAGCAGTACCGACACTTCCTACGAGCAGTACTTC. Translated: CASSTDTSYEQYF.

The V gene is TRBV19, the J gene TRBJ1-1; no definite D call. V shed 5 bases and J shed 3 bases, with 10 bases lying between them. The germline V gene encodes CDR1 LNHDA and CDR2 SQIVND (reference sequence). The CDR3 is 13 residues long. As DNA, the CDR3 is TGTGCCAGTAGTGGACTGGGCTACACTGAAGCTTTCTTT. Translated: CASSGLGYTEAFF.

V is TRBV7-3 and J is TRBJ2-3, with TRBD2 matching over 8 bases. Germline V lookup: CDR1 SGHTA, CDR2 FQGTGA. The CDR3 extends over 14 amino acids. V lost 5 bases to trimming and J lost 4 bases; unmatched junction nucleotides: 5. The CDR3 DNA is TGTGCCAGCAGCACCGGACTAGCCCCAGATACGCAGTATTTT. Translation: CASSTGLAPDTQYF.

The gene calls are TRBV18 and TRBJ2-3; 8 nucleotides match TRBD2. V was clipped by 1 base and J by 0 bases; unmatched bases: 3. Germline assignment: CDR1 KGHSH and CDR2 LQKENI. This CDR3 spans 16 amino acids. CDR3 protein: CASSPLTGGSTDTQYF. The CDR3 DNA follows: TGTGCCAGCTCACCACTTACGGGGGGGAGCACAGATACGCAGTATTTT.

This chain connects TRBV18 to TRBJ1-5; D not resolved. The germline gives CDR1 KGHSH, CDR2 LQKENI. CDR3 length equals 13 residues. Trimming cost V 3 bases and J 7 bases, with 10 bases left between them. The CDR3 coding sequence is TGTGCCAGCTCACCCGGAGTTACACAGCCCCAGCATTTT. Protein sequence: CASSPGVTQPQHF.

The chain couples TRBV7-3 to TRBJ2-1; 10 nucleotides line up with TRBD2. The V and J ends lost 5 bases and 6 bases, in that order; junction bases with no gene match: 7. From germline, CDR1 is SGHTA and CDR2 FQGTGA. This CDR3 spans 15 amino acids. CDR3 amino acids: CASSPGTSVSNEQFF. CDR3 nucleotides: TGTGCCAGCAGCCCCGGGACTAGCGTTTCCAATGAGCAGTTCTTC.

This clone was seen a single time. The chain has TRBV30 and TRBJ2-3, with 10 bases that match TRBD2. Trimming cost V 4 bases and J 1 base; bases outside gene matches: 5. CDR3 size: 15 residues. Germline V gene lookup returns CDR1 GTSNPN and CDR2 SVGIG (reference sequence). In nucleotides, the CDR3 is TGTGCCTGGACATCCGGGACTAGCGGCACAGATACGCAGTATTTT. This codes for CAWTSGTSGTDTQYF.